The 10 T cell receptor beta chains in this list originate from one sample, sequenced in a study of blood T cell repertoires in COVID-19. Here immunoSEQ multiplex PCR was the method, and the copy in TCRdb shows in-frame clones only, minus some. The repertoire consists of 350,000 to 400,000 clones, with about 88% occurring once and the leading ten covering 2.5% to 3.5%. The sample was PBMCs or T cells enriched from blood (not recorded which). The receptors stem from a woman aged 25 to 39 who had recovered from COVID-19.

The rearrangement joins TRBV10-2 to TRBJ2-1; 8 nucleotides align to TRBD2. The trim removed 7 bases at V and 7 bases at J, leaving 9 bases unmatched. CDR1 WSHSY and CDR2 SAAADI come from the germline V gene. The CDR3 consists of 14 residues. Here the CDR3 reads CASTLSGGGNEQFF. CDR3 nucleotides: TGCGCCAGCACCTTGAGCGGGGGAGGAAATGAGCAGTTCTTC.

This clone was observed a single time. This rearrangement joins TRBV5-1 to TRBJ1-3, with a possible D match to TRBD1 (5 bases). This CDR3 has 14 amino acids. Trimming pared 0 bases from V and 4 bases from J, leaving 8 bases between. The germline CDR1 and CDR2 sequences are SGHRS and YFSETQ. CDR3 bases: TGCGCCAGCAGCTTGGAACCAGGGGGAAACACCATATATTTT. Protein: CASSLEPGGNTIYF.

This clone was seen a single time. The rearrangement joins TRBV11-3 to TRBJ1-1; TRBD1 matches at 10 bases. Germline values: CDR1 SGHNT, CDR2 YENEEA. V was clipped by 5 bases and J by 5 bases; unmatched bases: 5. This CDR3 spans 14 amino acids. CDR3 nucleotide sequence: TGTGCCAGCAGCGCGACAGGGGGCGTTACTGAAGCTTTCTTT. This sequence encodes CASSATGGVTEAFF.

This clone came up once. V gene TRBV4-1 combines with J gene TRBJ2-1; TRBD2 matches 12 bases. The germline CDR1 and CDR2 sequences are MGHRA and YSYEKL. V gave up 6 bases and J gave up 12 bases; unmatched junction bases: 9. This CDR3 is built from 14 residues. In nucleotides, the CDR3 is TGCGCCAGCAGTCTGACTAGCGGGAGACAGCGGCAGTTCTTC. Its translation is CASSLTSGRQRQFF.

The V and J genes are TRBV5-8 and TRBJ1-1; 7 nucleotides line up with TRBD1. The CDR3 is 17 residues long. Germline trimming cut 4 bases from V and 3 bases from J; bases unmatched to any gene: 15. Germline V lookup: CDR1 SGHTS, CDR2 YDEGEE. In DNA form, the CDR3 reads TGTGCCAGCAGCCCCCTTAACCCAACAGGGGTCGACACTGAAGCTTTCTTT. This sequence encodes CASSPLNPTGVDTEAFF.

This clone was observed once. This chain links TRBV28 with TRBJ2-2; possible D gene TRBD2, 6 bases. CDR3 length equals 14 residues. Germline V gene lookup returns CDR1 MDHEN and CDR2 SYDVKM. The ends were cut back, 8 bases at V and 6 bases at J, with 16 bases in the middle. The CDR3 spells CASFETRVAGELFF. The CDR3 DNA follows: TGTGCCAGCTTTGAGACTAGAGTCGCCGGGGAGCTGTTTTTT. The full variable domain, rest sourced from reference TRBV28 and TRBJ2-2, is DVKVTQSSRYLVKRTGEKVFLECVQDMDHENMFWYRQDPGLGLRLIYFSYDVKMKEKGDIPEGYSVSREKKERFSLILESASTNQTSMYLCASFETRVAGELFFGEGSRLTVL.

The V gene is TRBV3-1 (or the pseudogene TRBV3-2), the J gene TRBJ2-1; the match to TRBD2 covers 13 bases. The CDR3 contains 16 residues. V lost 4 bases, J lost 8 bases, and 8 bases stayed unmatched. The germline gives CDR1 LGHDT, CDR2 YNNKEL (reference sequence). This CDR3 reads CASSPRTSGSVHEQFF. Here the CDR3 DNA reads TGTGCCAGCAGCCCCAGGACTAGCGGGAGTGTTCATGAGCAGTTCTTC.

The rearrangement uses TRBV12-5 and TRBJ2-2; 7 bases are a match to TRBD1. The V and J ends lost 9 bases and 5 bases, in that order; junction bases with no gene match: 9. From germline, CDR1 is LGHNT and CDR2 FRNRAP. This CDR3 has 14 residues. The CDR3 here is CASFRDRKTGELFF. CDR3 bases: TGTGCTAGCTTCCGGGACAGAAAGACCGGGGAGCTGTTTTTT.

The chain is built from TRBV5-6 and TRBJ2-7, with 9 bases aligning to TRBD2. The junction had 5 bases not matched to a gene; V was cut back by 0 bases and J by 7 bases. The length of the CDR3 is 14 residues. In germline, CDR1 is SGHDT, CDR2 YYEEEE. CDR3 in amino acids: CASSLGGRAGEQYF. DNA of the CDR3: TGTGCCAGCAGCTTGGGCGGGAGGGCCGGAGAGCAGTACTTC. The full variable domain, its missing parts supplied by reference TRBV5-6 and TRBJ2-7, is DAGVTQSPTHLIKTRGQQVTLRCSPKSGHDTVSWYQQALGQGPQFIFQYYEEEERQRGNFPDRFSGHQFPNYSSELNVNALLLGDSALYLCASSLGGRAGEQYFGPGTRLTVT.

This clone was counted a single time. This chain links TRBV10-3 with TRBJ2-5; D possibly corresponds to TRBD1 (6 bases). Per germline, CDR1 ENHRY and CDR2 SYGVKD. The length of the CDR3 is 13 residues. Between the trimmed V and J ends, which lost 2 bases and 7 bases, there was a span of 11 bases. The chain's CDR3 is CAISEPPQGTQYF. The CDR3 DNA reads TGTGCCATCAGTGAGCCACCACAGGGGACCCAGTACTTC.